There are a few counts of the clone carrying this TCR beta chain. What it binds is not known. 13 Jbeta primers and 60 Vbeta primers were used for the PCR. Data came from immunoSEQ multiplex PCR; TCRdb stores just in-frame clones and leaves some out. The table has fewer than 200,000 clones, roughly 70% seen once. The sample is drawn from a study of cytomegalovirus exposure and HLA in healthy donors. Study results and limitations: It was reportedly the case that the classifier diagnosed cytomegalovirus status with high specificity and sensitivity. In a later analysis, HLA-C alleles had the fewest associated TCRs, DRB1 alleles the most.

The CDR3 extends over 14 amino acids. The V segment lost 7 bases and the J segment 5 bases; nucleotides outside the gene matches: 6. V is TRBV6-7 and J is TRBJ1-4, with 8 bases matching TRBD1. TRBV6-7 falls under the ORF class, with uncertain function. The TCR was taken from a woman in her 30s in good health and CMV-seronegative. Material for sequencing was PBMCs. CDR3 protein: CASIGDRTNEKLFF. In nucleotides, the CDR3 is TGTGCCAGCATCGGGGACAGGACAAATGAAAAACTGTTTTTT.